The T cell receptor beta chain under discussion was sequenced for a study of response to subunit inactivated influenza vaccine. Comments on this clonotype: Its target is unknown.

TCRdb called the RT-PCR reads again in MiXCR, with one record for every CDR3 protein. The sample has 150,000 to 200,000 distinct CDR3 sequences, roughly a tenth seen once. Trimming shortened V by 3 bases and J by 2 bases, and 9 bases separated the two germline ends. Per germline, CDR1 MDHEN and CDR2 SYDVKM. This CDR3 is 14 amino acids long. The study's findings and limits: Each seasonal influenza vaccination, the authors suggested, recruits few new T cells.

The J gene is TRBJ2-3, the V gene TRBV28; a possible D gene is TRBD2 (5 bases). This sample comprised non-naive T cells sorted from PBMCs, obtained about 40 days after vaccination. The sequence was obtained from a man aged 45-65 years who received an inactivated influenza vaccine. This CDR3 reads CASSLGADTDTQYF. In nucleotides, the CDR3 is TGTGCCAGCAGTTTGGGAGCGGACACAGATACGCAGTATTTT. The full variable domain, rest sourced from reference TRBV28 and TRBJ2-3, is DVKVTQSSRYLVKRTGEKVFLECVQDMDHENMFWYRQDPGLGLRLIYFSYDVKMKEKGDIPEGYSVSREKKERFSLILESASTNQTSMYLCASSLGADTDTQYFGPGTRLTVL.